Described below is a single T cell receptor beta chain sequence and its context. Its antigen remains unidentified. TCRdb redid the calling of the 5' RACE reads with MiXCR, one entry per CDR3 protein. The sample lists 750,000 to 850,000 distinct CDR3 sequences; approximately 12% were seen once. Trimming took 3 bases from V and 2 from J; bases not matched to a gene: 3. The CDR3 consists of 14 residues. This entry belongs to a study of CD8 T cells in ankylosing spondylitis. The study's findings and limits: Eight or nine highly homologous variants made up a TCR beta motif that seemed to typify ankylosing spondylitis blood.

This chain joins TRBV12-3 or TRBV12-4 and TRBJ2-5; 7 positions agree with TRBD2. The TCR comes from a male donor with ankylosing spondylitis. Sequencing was performed on blood, either unsorted or a sorted T cell fraction (not recorded which). The CDR3 sequence: CASSFNGGQETQYF. For the CDR3, the DNA is TGTGCCAGCAGTTTCAACGGGGGGCAAGAGACCCAGTACTTC.